This is a list of T cell receptor beta chains from one sample in a study of shared clonotypes between healthy human individuals. This table comes from immunoSEQ multiplex PCR, and its TCRdb copy is limited to in-frame clones, with some not included. The sample has 2 million to 2.5 million clones, roughly 90% seen once. The sequenced sample was naive CD4+ T cells from PBMCs. Receptor source: a man younger than 35 in good health. Some clones in this sample may be carry-over from other donors' samples. Each CDR3 is given with its conserved first and last residue. Each record gives: clone size, CDR3 length, D gene, J gene, V gene, CDR3 protein, CDR3 DNA. The D gene is left open where the match is weak. The size field is filled for only some rows; it gives once, few, many or a size class.

clone_size: NA
cdr3_length: 16
d_call: TRBD2
j_call: TRBJ2-5
v_call: TRBV7-2
cdr3_aa: CASSSGLAGVSETQYF
cdr3_nt: TGTGCCAGCAGCTCCGGACTAGCGGGAGTCTCCGAGACCCAGTACTTC

clone_size: few
cdr3_length: 13
d_call: NA
j_call: TRBJ1-2
v_call: TRBV7-2
cdr3_aa: CASSLQSNYGYTF
cdr3_nt: TGTGCCAGCAGCTTACAGTCTAACTATGGCTACACCTTC

clone_size: once
cdr3_length: 17
d_call: TRBD1
j_call: TRBJ1-5
v_call: TRBV27
cdr3_aa: CASSLIARTGRVQPQHF
cdr3_nt: TGTGCCAGCAGTTTAATCGCACGGACAGGTCGCGTTCAGCCCCAGCATTTT

clone_size: NA
cdr3_length: 14
d_call: NA
j_call: TRBJ2-1
v_call: TRBV19
cdr3_aa: CASSSERVYNEQFF
cdr3_nt: TGTGCCAGTAGTTCGGAGCGGGTTTACAATGAGCAGTTCTTC

clone_size: NA
cdr3_length: 12
d_call: NA
j_call: TRBJ1-6
v_call: TRBV29-1
cdr3_aa: CSVAEGNSPLHF
cdr3_nt: TGCAGCGTTGCAGAGGGTAATTCACCCCTCCACTTT

clone_size: NA
cdr3_length: 17
d_call: TRBD1
j_call: TRBJ1-1
v_call: TRBV27
cdr3_aa: CASIYRGQGLMNTEAFF
cdr3_nt: TGTGCCAGCATTTACAGGGGCCAAGGGCTTATGAACACTGAAGCTTTCTTT

clone_size: NA
cdr3_length: 17
d_call: NA
j_call: TRBJ1-1
v_call: TRBV19
cdr3_aa: CASVSYGDRGLNTEAFF
cdr3_nt: TGTGCCTCAGTATCGTACGGAGACCGGGGCCTAAACACTGAAGCTTTCTTT

clone_size: few
cdr3_length: 14
d_call: NA
j_call: TRBJ1-5
v_call: TRBV10-3
cdr3_aa: CATRGQGRNQPQHF
cdr3_nt: TGTGCCACCAGGGGTCAGGGTAGGAATCAGCCCCAGCATTTT

clone_size: NA
cdr3_length: 14
d_call: NA
j_call: TRBJ2-5
v_call: TRBV5-4
cdr3_aa: CASSFLTAQETQYF
cdr3_nt: TGTGCCAGCAGCTTCTTGACAGCGCAAGAGACCCAGTACTTC

clone_size: few
cdr3_length: 16
d_call: TRBD1
j_call: TRBJ1-1
v_call: TRBV9
cdr3_aa: CASSTEGGTGDTEAFF
cdr3_nt: TGTGCCAGCAGCACAGAGGGAGGGACAGGGGATACTGAAGCTTTCTTT

clone_size: NA
cdr3_length: 17
d_call: TRBD2
j_call: TRBJ2-1
v_call: TRBV27
cdr3_aa: CASSLRGTSGTSNEQFF
cdr3_nt: TGTGCCAGCAGTTTACGGGGGACTAGCGGGACTTCTAATGAGCAGTTCTTC

clone_size: NA
cdr3_length: 14
d_call: NA
j_call: TRBJ1-5
v_call: TRBV19
cdr3_aa: CASRVLGGNQPQHF
cdr3_nt: TGTGCCAGTAGGGTCCTGGGGGGCAATCAGCCCCAGCATTTT

clone_size: once
cdr3_length: 16
d_call: NA
j_call: TRBJ1-3
v_call: TRBV28
cdr3_aa: CASSLATGQSGNTIYF
cdr3_nt: TGTGCCAGCAGTCTAGCTACAGGCCAATCTGGAAACACCATATATTTT

clone_size: NA
cdr3_length: 17
d_call: TRBD1
j_call: TRBJ1-3
v_call: TRBV5-4
cdr3_aa: CASSANRGRIGGNTIYF
cdr3_nt: TGTGCCAGCAGCGCGAACAGGGGGCGAATTGGTGGAAACACCATATATTTT

clone_size: NA
cdr3_length: 15
d_call: TRBD1
j_call: TRBJ1-5
v_call: TRBV5-1
cdr3_aa: CASSQGQGANQPQHF
cdr3_nt: TGCGCCAGCAGCCAGGGACAGGGGGCCAATCAGCCCCAGCATTTT